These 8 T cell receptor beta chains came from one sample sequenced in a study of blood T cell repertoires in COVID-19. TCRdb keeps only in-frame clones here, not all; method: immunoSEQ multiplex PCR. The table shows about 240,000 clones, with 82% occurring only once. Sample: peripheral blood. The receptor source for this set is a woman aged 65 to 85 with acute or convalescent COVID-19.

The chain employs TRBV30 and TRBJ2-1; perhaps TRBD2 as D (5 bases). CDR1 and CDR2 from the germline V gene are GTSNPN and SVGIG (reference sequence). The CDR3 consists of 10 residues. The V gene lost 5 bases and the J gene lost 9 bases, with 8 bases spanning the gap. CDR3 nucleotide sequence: TGTGCCTGGGGGCGGGCTGAGCAGTTCTTC. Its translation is CAWGRAEQFF.

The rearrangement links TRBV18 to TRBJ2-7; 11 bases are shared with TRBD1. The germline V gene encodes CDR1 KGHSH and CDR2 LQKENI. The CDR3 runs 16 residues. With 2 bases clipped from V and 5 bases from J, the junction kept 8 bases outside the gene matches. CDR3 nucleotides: TGTGCCAGCTCACCAATTGGACAGGGGGCCTCGGACGAGCAGTACTTC. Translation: CASSPIGQGASDEQYF.

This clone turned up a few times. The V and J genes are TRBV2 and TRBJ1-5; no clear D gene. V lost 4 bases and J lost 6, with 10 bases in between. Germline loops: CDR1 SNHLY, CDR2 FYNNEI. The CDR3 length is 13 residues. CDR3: CASSVEAGQPQHF. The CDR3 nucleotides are TGTGCCAGCAGTGTGGAGGCGGGTCAGCCCCAGCATTTT.

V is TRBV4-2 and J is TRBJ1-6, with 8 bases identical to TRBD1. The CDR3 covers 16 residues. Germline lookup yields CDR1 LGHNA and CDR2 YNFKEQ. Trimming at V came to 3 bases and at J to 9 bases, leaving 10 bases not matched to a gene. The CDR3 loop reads CASSHTRLGQGSPLHF. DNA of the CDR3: TGTGCCAGCAGCCATACCCGCCTTGGACAGGGTTCACCCCTCCACTTT.

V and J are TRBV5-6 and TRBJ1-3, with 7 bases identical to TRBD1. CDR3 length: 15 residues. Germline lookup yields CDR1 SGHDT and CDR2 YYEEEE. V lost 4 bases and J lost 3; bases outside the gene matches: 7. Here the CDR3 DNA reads TGTGCCAGCAGCCTCCGACAGGGACGTGGAAACACCATATATTTT. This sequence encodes CASSLRQGRGNTIYF.

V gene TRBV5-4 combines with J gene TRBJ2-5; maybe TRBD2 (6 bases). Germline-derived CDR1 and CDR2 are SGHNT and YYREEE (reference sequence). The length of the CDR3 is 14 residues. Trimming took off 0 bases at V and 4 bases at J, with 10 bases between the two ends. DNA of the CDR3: TGTGCCAGCAGCTTGGAACTAGCCGGAGAGACCCAGTACTTC. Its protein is CASSLELAGETQYF.

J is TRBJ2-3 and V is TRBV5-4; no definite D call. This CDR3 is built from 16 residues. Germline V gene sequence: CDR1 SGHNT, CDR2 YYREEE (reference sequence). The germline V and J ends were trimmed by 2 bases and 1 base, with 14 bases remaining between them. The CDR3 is CASSLAPIRGTDTQYF. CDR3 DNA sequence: TGTGCCAGCAGCTTAGCACCTATACGGGGCACAGATACGCAGTATTTT.

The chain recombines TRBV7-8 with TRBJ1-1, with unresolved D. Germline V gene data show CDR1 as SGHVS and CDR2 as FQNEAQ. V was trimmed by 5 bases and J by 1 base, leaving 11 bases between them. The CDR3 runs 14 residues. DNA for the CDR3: TGTGCCAGCAGCCGATCCCAAAAGAACACTGAAGCTTTCTTT. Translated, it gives CASSRSQKNTEAFF.